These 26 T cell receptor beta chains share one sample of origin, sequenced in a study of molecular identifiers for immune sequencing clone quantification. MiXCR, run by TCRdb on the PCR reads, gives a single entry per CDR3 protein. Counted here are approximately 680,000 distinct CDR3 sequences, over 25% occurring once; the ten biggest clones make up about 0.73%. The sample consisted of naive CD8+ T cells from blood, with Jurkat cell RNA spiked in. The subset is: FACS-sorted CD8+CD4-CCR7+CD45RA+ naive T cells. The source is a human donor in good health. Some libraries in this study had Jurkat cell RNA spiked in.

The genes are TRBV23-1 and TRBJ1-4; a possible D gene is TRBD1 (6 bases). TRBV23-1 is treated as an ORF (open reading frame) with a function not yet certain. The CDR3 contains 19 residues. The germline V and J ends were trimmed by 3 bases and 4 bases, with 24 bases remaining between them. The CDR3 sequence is CASSQPLGGRGQDNEKLFF. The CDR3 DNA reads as TGCGCCAGCAGTCAGCCCTTGGGGGGCAGGGGCCAGGATAATGAAAAACTGTTTTTT.

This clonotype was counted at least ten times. The CDR3 reads CASSQVRGRDTFF. As DNA, the CDR3 is TGTGCCAGCAGCCAAGTCAGGGGGCGCGATACTTTCTTT. This chain uses TRBV14 with TRBJ1-1, with 8 bases fitting TRBD1. Unmatched junction bases numbered 7, after V lost 1 base and J lost 12 bases. Looked up from germline, CDR1 is SGHDN and CDR2 is FVKESK. This CDR3 is 13 amino acids long. The whole variable domain, remainder taken from reference TRBV14 and TRBJ1-1, is EAGVTQFPSHSVIEKGQTVTLRCDPISGHDNLYWYRRVMGKEIKFLLHFVKESKQDESGMPNNRFLAERTGGTYSTLKVQPAELEDSGVYFCASSQVRGRDTFFGQGTRLTVV.

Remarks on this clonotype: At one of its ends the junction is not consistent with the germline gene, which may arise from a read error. The CDR3 DNA reads TGTGCCAGCAGCTTGGCAGAGAAGACTGAAGCTTTCTTT. This encodes CASSLAEKTEAFF. The genes are TRBV5-3 and TRBJ1-1; no firm D call. TRBV5-3 falls under the ORF class, with uncertain function. The CDR3 is 13 residues long.

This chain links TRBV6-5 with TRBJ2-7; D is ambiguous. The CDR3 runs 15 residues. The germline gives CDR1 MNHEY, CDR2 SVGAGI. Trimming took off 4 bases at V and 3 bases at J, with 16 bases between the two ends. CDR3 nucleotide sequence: TGTGCCAGCAGTTTCTCGAGGTGGTTAGGCTACGAGCAGTACTTC. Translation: CASSFSRWLGYEQYF.

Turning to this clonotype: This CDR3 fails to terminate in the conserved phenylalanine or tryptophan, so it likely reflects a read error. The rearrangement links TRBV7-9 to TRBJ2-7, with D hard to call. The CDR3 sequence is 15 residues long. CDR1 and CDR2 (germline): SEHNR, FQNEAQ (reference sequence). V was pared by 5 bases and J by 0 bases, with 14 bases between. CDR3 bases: TGTGCCAGCAGCCAACTCCGCTTGAGCTCCTACGAGCAGTACCTC. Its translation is CASSQLRLSSYEQYL.

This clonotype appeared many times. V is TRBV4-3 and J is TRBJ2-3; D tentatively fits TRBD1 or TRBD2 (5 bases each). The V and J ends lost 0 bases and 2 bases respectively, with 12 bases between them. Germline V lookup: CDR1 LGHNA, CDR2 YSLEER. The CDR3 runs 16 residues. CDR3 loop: CASSQDQADNTDTQYF. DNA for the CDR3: TGCGCCAGCAGCCAAGATCAAGCGGACAACACAGATACGCAGTATTTT.

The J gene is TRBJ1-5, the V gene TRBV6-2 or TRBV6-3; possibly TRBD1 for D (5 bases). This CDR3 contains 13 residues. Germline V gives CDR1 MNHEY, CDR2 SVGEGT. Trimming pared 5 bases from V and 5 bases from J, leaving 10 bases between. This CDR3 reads CASSGTVDQPQHF. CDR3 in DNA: TGTGCCAGCAGTGGGACTGTAGATCAGCCCCAGCATTTT.

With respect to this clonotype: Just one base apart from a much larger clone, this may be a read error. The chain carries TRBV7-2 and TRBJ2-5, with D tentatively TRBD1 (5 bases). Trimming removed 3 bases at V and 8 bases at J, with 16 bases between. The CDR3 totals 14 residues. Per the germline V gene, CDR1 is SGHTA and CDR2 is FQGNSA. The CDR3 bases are TGTGCCAGCAGCTTCATAGGGGCTAGAGATACCCAGTACTTC. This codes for CASSFIGARDTQYF. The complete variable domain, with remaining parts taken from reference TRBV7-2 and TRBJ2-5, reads GAGVSQSPSNKVTEKGKDVELRCDPISGHTALYWYRQSLGQGLEFLIYFQGNSAPDKSGLPSDRFSAERTGGSVSTLTIQRTQQEDSAVYLCASSFIGARDTQYFGPGTRLLVL.

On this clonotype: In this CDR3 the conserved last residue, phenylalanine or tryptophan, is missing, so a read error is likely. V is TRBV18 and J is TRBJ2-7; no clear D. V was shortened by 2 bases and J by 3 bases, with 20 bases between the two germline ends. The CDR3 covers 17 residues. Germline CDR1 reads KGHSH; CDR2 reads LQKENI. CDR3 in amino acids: CASSPRSPGEPYYEQYS. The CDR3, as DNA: TGTGCCAGCTCACCAAGGAGCCCAGGAGAGCCTTACTACGAGCAGTACTCC.

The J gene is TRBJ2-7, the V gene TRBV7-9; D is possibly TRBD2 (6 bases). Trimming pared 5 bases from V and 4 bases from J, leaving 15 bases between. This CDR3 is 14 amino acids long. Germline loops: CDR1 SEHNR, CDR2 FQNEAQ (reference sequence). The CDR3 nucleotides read TGTGCCAGCAGCCCTCGGGGGACGCCGTACGAGCAGTACTTC. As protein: CASSPRGTPYEQYF.

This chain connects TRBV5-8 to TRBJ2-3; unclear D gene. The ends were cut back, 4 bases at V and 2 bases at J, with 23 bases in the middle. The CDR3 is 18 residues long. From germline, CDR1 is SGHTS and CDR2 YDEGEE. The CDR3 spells CASSPSLGPGTFTDTQYF. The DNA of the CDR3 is TGTGCCAGCAGCCCCTCCTTAGGTCCTGGCACTTTCACAGATACGCAGTATTTT.

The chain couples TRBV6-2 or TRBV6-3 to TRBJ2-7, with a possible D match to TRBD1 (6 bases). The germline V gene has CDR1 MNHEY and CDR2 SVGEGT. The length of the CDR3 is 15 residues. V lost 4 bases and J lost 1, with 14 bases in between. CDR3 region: CASSSGPQGSYEQYF. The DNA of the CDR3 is TGTGCCAGCAGTTCCGGACCGCAGGGGTCCTACGAGCAGTACTTC.

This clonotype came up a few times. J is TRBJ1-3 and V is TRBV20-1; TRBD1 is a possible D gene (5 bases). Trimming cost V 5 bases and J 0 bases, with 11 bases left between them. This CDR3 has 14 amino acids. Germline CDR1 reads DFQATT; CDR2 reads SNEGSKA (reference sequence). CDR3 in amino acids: CSAPDRFSGNTIYF. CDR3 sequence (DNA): TGCAGTGCTCCAGACAGATTCTCTGGAAACACCATATATTTT.

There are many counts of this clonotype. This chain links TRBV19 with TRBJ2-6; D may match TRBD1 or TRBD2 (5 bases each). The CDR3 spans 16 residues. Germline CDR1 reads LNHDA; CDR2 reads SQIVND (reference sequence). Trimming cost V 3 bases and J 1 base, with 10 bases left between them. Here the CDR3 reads CASSMGPVSGANVLTF. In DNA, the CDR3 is TGTGCCAGTAGTATGGGACCGGTATCTGGGGCCAACGTCCTGACTTTC.

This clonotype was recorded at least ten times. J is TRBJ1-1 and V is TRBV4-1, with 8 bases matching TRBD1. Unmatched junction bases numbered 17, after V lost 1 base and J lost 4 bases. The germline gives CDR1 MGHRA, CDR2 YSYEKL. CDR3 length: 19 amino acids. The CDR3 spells CASSQVPLVGTGGRTEAFF. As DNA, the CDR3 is TGCGCCAGCAGCCAAGTACCTTTAGTCGGGACAGGCGGGCGCACTGAAGCTTTCTTT.

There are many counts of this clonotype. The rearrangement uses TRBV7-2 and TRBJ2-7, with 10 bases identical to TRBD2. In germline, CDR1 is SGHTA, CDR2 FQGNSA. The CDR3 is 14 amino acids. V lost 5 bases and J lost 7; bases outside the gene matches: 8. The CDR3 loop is CASSPSGSLWEQYF. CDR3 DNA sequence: TGTGCCAGCAGCCCTAGCGGGAGCCTCTGGGAGCAGTACTTC. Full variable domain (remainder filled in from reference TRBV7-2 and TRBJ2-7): GAGVSQSPSNKVTEKGKDVELRCDPISGHTALYWYRQSLGQGLEFLIYFQGNSAPDKSGLPSDRFSAERTGGSVSTLTIQRTQQEDSAVYLCASSPSGSLWEQYFGPGTRLTVT.

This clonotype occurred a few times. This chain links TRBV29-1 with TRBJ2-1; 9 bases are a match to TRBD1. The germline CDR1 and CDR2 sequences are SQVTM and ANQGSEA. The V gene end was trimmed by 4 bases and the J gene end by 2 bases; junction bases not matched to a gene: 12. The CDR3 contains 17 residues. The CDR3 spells CSVVSGTGHLAYNEQFF. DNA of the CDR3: TGCAGCGTTGTATCAGGGACAGGGCACCTCGCCTACAATGAGCAGTTCTTC.

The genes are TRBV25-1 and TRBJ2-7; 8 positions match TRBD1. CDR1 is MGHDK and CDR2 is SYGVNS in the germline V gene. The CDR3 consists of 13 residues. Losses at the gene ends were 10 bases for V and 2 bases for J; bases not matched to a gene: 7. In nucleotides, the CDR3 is TGTGCCACCTGGACAGGGATACCCTACGAGCAGTACTTC. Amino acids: CATWTGIPYEQYF.

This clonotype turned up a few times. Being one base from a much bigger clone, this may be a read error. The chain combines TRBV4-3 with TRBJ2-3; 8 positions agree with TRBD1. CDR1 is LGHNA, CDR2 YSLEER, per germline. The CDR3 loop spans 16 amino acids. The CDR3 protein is CASSQGTGGYTDTRYF. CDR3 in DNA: TGCGCCAGCAGCCAAGGAACAGGGGGTTACACAGATACGCGGTATTTT.

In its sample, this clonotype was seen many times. CDR3 loop: CATSRTSDRLTDTQYF. DNA for the CDR3: TGTGCCACCAGCAGGACCTCTGATAGGTTGACAGATACGCAGTATTTT. J is TRBJ2-3 and V is TRBV15; D unresolved. The CDR3 is 16 amino acids. The V end lost 3 bases, the J end lost 3 bases, and 16 bases lay between the germline ends. Germline lookup yields CDR1 LNHNV and CDR2 YYDKDF (reference sequence).

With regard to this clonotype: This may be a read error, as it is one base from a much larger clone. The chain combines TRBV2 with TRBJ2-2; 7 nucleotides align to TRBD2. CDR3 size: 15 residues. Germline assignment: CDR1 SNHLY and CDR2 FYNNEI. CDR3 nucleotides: TGTGCCAGCGGTGAAGCGGGAAGGGAAACCGGGGAGCTGTTTTTT. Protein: CASGEAGRETGELFF.

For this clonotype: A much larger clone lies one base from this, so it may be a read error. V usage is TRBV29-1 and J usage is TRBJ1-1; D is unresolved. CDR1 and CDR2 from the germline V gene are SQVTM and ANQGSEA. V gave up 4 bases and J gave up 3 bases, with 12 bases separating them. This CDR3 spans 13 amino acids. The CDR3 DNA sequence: TGCAGCGTTGTTCCGGGGTTCGACACTGAAGCTTTCTTT. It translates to CSVVPGFDTEAFF.

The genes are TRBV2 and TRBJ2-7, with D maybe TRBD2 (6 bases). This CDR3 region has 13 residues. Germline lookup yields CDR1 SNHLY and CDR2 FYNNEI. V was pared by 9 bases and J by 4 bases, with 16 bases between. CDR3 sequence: CARLSGRAYEQYF. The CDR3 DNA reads TGTGCCAGACTTAGCGGAAGGGCTTACGAGCAGTACTTC.

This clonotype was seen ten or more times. This CDR3 is CASSTGQPLNEKLFF. In DNA form, the CDR3 reads TGTGCCAGCAGTACAGGACAGCCACTAAATGAAAAACTGTTTTTT. The chain links TRBV12-3 or TRBV12-4 to TRBJ1-4; D is perhaps TRBD1 (6 bases). The CDR3 is made up of 15 amino acids. Trimming removed 5 bases from V and 5 bases from J, with 15 bases in between.

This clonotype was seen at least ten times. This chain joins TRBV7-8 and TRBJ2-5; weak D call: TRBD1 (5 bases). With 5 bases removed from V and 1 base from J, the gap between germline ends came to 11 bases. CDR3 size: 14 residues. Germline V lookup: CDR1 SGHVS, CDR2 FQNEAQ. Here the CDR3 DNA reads TGTGCCAGCAGCGCCGCAGGGATCCAAGAGACCCAGTACTTC. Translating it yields CASSAAGIQETQYF.

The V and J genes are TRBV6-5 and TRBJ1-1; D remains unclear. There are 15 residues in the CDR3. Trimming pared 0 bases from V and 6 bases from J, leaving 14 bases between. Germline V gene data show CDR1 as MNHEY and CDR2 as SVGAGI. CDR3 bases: TGTGCCAGCAGTTACTCGTGGCAGCAAATCGCTGAAGCTTTCTTT. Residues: CASSYSWQQIAEAFF.